This entry is about one T cell receptor (beta chain). The antigen is undetermined. Researchers ran the PCR with 60 Vbeta and 13 Jbeta primers. Assay used: immunoSEQ multiplex PCR; TCRdb lists only in-frame clones, some missing. The sample has 55,000 to 85,000 clones, around 61% seen once. The entry originates in a study of cytomegalovirus exposure and HLA in healthy donors. Study-wide points: The likely explanation for a cluster of highly shared sequence variants was sequencing artifact. In a later analysis, V- and J-gene trimming of beta chains associated with a DCLRE1C missense variant, replicated independently.

V lost 4 bases and J 6 bases, leaving 11 bases between the germline ends. Per germline, CDR1 SGDLS and CDR2 YYNGEE. This CDR3 comprises 13 residues. Sequencing was done on a sample of PBMCs. The sequence was collected from a woman between 50 and 59 years old in good health and CMV-seronegative. This chain joins TRBV9 and TRBJ2-1; no clear D. The CDR3 loop reads CASSTQAPNEQFF. CDR3 nucleotides: TGTGCCAGCAGCACCCAGGCCCCCAATGAGCAGTTCTTC.